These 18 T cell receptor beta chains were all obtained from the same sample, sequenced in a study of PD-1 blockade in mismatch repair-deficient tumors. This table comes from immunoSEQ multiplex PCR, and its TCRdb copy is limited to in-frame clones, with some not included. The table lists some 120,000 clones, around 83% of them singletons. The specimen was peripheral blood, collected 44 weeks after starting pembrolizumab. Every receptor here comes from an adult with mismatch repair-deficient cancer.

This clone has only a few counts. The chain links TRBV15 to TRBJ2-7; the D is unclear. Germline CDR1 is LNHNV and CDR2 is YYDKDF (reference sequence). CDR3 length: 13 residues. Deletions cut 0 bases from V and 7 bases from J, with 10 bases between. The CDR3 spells CATSRDFLPEQYF. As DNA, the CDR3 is TGTGCCACCAGCAGAGATTTCCTTCCGGAGCAGTACTTC.

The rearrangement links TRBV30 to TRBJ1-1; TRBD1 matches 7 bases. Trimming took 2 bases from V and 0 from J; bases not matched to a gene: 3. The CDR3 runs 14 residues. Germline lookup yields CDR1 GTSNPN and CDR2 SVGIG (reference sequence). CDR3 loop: CAWSSTGLNTEAFF. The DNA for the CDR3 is TGTGCCTGGAGTTCGACAGGGTTGAACACTGAAGCTTTCTTT.

CDR3 nucleotides: TGCGCCAGCAGCCAAGAGTCGAGCTCTGGAAACACCATATATTTT. Its translation is CASSQESSSGNTIYF. This chain connects TRBV4-3 to TRBJ1-3; D is undetermined. Germline V CDR1 and CDR2: LGHNA, YSLEER. The CDR3 consists of 15 residues. The germline V and J ends were trimmed by 0 bases and 0 bases, with 6 bases remaining between them.

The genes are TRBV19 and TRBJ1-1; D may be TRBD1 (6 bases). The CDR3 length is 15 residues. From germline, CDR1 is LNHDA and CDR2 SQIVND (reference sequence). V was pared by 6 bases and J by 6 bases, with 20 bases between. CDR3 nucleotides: TGTGCCAGTAGCAACACGGGGGCGGAAATGGCTGAAGCTTTCTTT. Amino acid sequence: CASSNTGAEMAEAFF.

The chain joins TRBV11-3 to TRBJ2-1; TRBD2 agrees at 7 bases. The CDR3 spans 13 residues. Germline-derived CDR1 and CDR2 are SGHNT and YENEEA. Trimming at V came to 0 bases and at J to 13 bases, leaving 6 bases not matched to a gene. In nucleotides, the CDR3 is TGTGCCAGCAGCTTAGACACCGGACTAGAACAGTTCTTC. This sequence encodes CASSLDTGLEQFF.

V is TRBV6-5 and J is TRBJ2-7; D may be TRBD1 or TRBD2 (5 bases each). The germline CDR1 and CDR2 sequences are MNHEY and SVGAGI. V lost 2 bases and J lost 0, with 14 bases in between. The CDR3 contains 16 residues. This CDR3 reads CASSYNAGTLSYEQYF. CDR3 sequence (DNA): TGTGCCAGCAGTTACAATGCCGGGACCCTCTCCTACGAGCAGTACTTC.

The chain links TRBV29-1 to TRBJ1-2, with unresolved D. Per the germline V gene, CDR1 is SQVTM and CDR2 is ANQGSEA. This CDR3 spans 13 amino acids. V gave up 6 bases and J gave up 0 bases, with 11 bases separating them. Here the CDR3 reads CSVLMPANYGYTF. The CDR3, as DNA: TGCAGCGTCCTGATGCCAGCTAACTATGGCTACACCTTC.

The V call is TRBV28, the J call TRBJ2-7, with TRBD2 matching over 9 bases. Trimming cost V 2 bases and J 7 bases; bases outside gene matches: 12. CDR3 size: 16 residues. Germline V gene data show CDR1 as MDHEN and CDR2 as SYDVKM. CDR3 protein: CASSLIYLAGIKEQYF. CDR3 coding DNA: TGTGCCAGCAGTTTAATCTACCTAGCGGGAATAAAAGAGCAGTACTTC.

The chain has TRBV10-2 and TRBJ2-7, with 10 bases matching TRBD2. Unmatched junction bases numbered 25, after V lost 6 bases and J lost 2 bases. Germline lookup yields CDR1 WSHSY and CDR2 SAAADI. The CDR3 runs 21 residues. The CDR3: CASSRPNGGKGLAGVTYEQYF. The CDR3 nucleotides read TGCGCCAGCAGCCGGCCCAATGGCGGCAAAGGTCTAGCGGGAGTAACCTACGAGCAGTACTTC.

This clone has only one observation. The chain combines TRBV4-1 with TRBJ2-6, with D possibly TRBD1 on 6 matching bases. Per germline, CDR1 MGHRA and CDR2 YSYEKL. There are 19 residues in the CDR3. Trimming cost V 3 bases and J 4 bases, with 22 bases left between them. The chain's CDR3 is CASSHPPSVGAQGANVLTF. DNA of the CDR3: TGCGCCAGCAGCCACCCACCATCGGTGGGGGCGCAAGGGGCCAACGTCCTGACTTTC.

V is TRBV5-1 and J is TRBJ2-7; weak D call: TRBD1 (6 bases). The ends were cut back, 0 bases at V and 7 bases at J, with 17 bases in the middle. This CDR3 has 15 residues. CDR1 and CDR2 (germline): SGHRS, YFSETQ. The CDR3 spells CASSLDGLGAREQYF. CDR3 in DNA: TGCGCCAGCAGCTTGGACGGTCTGGGGGCGCGGGAGCAGTACTTC.

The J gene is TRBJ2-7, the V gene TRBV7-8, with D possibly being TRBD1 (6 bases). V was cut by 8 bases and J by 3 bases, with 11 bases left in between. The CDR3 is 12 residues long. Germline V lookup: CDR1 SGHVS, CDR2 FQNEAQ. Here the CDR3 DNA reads TGTGCCAGCGGACAGTATGGCTACGAGCAGTACTTC. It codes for CASGQYGYEQYF.

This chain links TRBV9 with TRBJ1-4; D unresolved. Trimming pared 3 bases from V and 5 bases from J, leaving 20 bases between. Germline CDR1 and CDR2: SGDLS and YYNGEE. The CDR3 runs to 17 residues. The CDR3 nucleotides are TGTGCCAGCAGCGGATTAGATATAACCGGGAAGAATGAAAAACTGTTTTTT. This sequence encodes CASSGLDITGKNEKLFF. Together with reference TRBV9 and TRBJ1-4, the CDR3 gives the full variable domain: DSGVTQTPKHLITATGQRVTLRCSPRSGDLSVYWYQQSLDQGLQFLIQYYNGEERAKGNILERFSAQQFPDLHSELNLSSLELGDSALYFCASSGLDITGKNEKLFFGSGTQLSVL.

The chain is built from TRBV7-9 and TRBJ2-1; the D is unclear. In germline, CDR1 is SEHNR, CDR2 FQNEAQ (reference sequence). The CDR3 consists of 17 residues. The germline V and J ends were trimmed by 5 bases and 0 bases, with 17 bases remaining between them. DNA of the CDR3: TGTGCCAGCAGCCCACATAGAGGCCGGAGCTCCTACAATGAGCAGTTCTTC. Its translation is CASSPHRGRSSYNEQFF.

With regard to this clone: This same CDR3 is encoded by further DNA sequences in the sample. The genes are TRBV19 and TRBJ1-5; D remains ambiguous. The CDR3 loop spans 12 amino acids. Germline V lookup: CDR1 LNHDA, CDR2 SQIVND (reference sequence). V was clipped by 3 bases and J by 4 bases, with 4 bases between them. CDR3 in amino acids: CASSIGNQPQHF. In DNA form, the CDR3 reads TGTGCCAGTAGTATTGGGAATCAGCCCCAGCATTTT.

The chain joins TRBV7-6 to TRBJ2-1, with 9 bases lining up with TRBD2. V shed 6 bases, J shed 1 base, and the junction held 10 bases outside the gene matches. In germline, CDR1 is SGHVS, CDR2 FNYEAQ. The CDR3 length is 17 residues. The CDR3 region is CASSTPLREGSYNEQFF. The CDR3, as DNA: TGTGCCAGCAGTACCCCTTTGCGGGAGGGGTCCTACAATGAGCAGTTCTTC.

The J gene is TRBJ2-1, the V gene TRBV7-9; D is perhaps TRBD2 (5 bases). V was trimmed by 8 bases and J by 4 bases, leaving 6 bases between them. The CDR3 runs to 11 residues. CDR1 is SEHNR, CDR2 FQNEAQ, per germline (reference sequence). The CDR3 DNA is TGTGCCAGCGCGGGTTACAATGAGCAGTTCTTC. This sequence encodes CASAGYNEQFF.

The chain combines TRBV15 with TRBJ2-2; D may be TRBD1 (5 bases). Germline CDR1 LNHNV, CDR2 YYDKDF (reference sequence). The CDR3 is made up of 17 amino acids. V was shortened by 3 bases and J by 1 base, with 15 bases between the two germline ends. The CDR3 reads CATSSPMGPMNTGELFF. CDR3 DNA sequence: TGTGCCACCAGCAGCCCCATGGGGCCAATGAACACCGGGGAGCTGTTTTTT.